These T cell receptor beta chains were read from a single sample in a study of beta chain features in type 1 diabetes. Repertoires were generated with immunoSEQ multiplex PCR, while TCRdb's copy carries only in-frame clones and drops some. There are 600,000 to 700,000 clones in the sample; 13% occur only once, and approximately 0.022% lies in the top ten. What was sequenced was naive CD4+ T cells from blood. The origin of the receptors is a man in his late teens or twenties with type 1 diabetes. Both conserved end residues are part of each CDR3. The D gene is left open where the match is weak. Not every row has a clone size; where given, it reads once, few, many or a size class.

clone_size: NA; v_call: TRBV2; cdr3_length: 13; j_call: TRBJ2-1; d_call: NA; cdr3_nt: TGTGCCAGCAAGCGGGACACTACCAATGAGCAGTTCTTC; cdr3_aa: CASKRDTTNEQFF
clone_size: NA; v_call: TRBV29-1; cdr3_length: 14; j_call: TRBJ2-7; d_call: NA; cdr3_nt: TGCAGCGTAACACCGGGACTCCATACCTACGAGCAGTACTTC; cdr3_aa: CSVTPGLHTYEQYF
clone_size: NA; v_call: TRBV15; cdr3_length: 13; j_call: TRBJ1-6; d_call: NA; cdr3_nt: TGTGCCACCAGCAGACAGGACCAACCACCCCTCCACTTT; cdr3_aa: CATSRQDQPPLHF
clone_size: few; v_call: TRBV30; cdr3_length: 15; j_call: TRBJ1-2; d_call: NA; cdr3_nt: TGTGCCTGGATTCCCGGTCTTATCGGGGCCTATGGCTACACCTTC; cdr3_aa: CAWIPGLIGAYGYTF
clone_size: few; v_call: TRBV5-6; cdr3_length: 16; j_call: TRBJ2-7; d_call: TRBD1; cdr3_nt: TGTGCCAGCAGCTTGGCCTTGAGGACAGGGGGCGACGAGCAGTACTTC; cdr3_aa: CASSLALRTGGDEQYF
clone_size: NA; v_call: TRBV30; cdr3_length: 13; j_call: TRBJ2-5; d_call: TRBD1; cdr3_nt: TGTGCCTGGAGTGGGGGACAGGTGAGGACCCAGTACTTC; cdr3_aa: CAWSGGQVRTQYF
clone_size: NA; v_call: TRBV5-6; cdr3_length: 12; j_call: TRBJ2-3; d_call: NA; cdr3_nt: TGTGCCAGCAGCCGGAGTACAGATACGCAGTATTTT; cdr3_aa: CASSRSTDTQYF
clone_size: NA; v_call: TRBV11-2; cdr3_length: 14; j_call: TRBJ2-3; d_call: NA; cdr3_nt: TGTGCCAGCAGCTTACCGGAGAATTCAGATACGCAGTATTTT; cdr3_aa: CASSLPENSDTQYF
clone_size: few; v_call: TRBV7-2; cdr3_length: 15; j_call: TRBJ1-1; d_call: TRBD1; cdr3_nt: TGTGCCAGCAGCTTAGGGGGACAGGGGGCTGGTGAAGCTTTCTTT; cdr3_aa: CASSLGGQGAGEAFF
clone_size: NA; v_call: TRBV5-1; cdr3_length: 15; j_call: TRBJ2-3; d_call: TRBD2; cdr3_nt: TGCGCCAGCAGCTCCCGAGCGGGGGCCCCAGATACGCAGTATTTT; cdr3_aa: CASSSRAGAPDTQYF
clone_size: NA; v_call: TRBV28; cdr3_length: 16; j_call: TRBJ2-2; d_call: NA; cdr3_nt: TGTGCCAGCACTTTATCCGTGGGGTCCGCCACCGGGGAGCTGTTTTTT; cdr3_aa: CASTLSVGSATGELFF
clone_size: NA; v_call: TRBV6-1; cdr3_length: 16; j_call: TRBJ2-4; d_call: TRBD2; cdr3_nt: TGTGCCAGCAGTGAAGGGCAGGGACTAGGCAAAAACATTCAGTACTTC; cdr3_aa: CASSEGQGLGKNIQYF
clone_size: few; v_call: TRBV6-6; cdr3_length: 14; j_call: TRBJ1-6; d_call: NA; cdr3_nt: TGTGCCAGCAGTCCACCGACAATCCATTCACCCCTCCACTTT; cdr3_aa: CASSPPTIHSPLHF
clone_size: NA; v_call: TRBV30; cdr3_length: 13; j_call: TRBJ2-7; d_call: TRBD1; cdr3_nt: TGTGCCTGGGGAACAGGGGGCGCGGGCGAGCAGTACTTC; cdr3_aa: CAWGTGGAGEQYF
clone_size: NA; v_call: TRBV15; cdr3_length: 13; j_call: TRBJ2-7; d_call: NA; cdr3_nt: TGTGCCACCAGCCCCCGGGTGAGGTACGAGCAGTACTTC; cdr3_aa: CATSPRVRYEQYF
clone_size: few; v_call: TRBV19; cdr3_length: 13; j_call: TRBJ2-7; d_call: NA; cdr3_nt: TGTGCCAGTAGTGGGCTACAGGGCTACGAGCAGTACTTC; cdr3_aa: CASSGLQGYEQYF
clone_size: few; v_call: TRBV29-1; cdr3_length: 11; j_call: TRBJ1-1; d_call: NA; cdr3_nt: TGCAGCGGTAAGGGGAACACTGAAGCTTTCTTT; cdr3_aa: CSGKGNTEAFF
clone_size: few; v_call: TRBV11-2; cdr3_length: 15; j_call: TRBJ1-4; d_call: NA; cdr3_nt: TGTGCCAGCAGCTTAGGGGGGACACTTCAGCACTCACTGTTTTTT; cdr3_aa: CASSLGGTLQHSLFF
clone_size: NA; v_call: TRBV7-6; cdr3_length: 15; j_call: TRBJ1-6; d_call: NA; cdr3_nt: TGTGCCAGCACCGAGCAGGGTGCGGGAAATTCACCCCTCCACTTT; cdr3_aa: CASTEQGAGNSPLHF
clone_size: few; v_call: TRBV6-5; cdr3_length: 15; j_call: TRBJ2-5; d_call: TRBD1; cdr3_nt: TGTGCCAGCAGCCACAGTACAGGGGTCGGGGAGACCCAGTACTTC; cdr3_aa: CASSHSTGVGETQYF
clone_size: few; v_call: TRBV7-9; cdr3_length: 12; j_call: TRBJ1-1; d_call: NA; cdr3_nt: TGTGCCAGCAGCTTCAGTAACACTGAAGCTTTCTTT; cdr3_aa: CASSFSNTEAFF
clone_size: few; v_call: TRBV5-6; cdr3_length: 16; j_call: TRBJ2-2; d_call: TRBD1; cdr3_nt: TGTGCCAGCAGCTACCGACAGGGGACGAACACCGGGGAGCTGTTTTTT; cdr3_aa: CASSYRQGTNTGELFF
clone_size: NA; v_call: TRBV5-6; cdr3_length: 16; j_call: TRBJ1-3; d_call: NA; cdr3_nt: TGTGCCAGCAGCTGGGGTCAGGGGACCTCTGGAAACACCATATATTTT; cdr3_aa: CASSWGQGTSGNTIYF
clone_size: NA; v_call: TRBV18; cdr3_length: 14; j_call: TRBJ2-1; d_call: TRBD2; cdr3_nt: TGTGCCAGCTCCACGTCTAGCGGGAACAATGAGCAGTTCTTC; cdr3_aa: CASSTSSGNNEQFF
clone_size: NA; v_call: TRBV9; cdr3_length: 18; j_call: TRBJ2-2; d_call: TRBD2; cdr3_nt: TGTGCCAGCAGCGTGAGAGCGGGGGGCCACGCGAACACCGGGGAGCTGTTTTTT; cdr3_aa: CASSVRAGGHANTGELFF
clone_size: NA; v_call: TRBV27; cdr3_length: 13; j_call: TRBJ2-3; d_call: NA; cdr3_nt: TGTGCCAGCAGAGTTCCGAGCACAGATACGCAGTATTTT; cdr3_aa: CASRVPSTDTQYF
clone_size: few; v_call: TRBV7-2; cdr3_length: 14; j_call: TRBJ1-1; d_call: NA; cdr3_nt: TGTGCCAGCAGCTTACTGGGTGCAAGCACTGAAGCTTTCTTT; cdr3_aa: CASSLLGASTEAFF
clone_size: NA; v_call: TRBV6-1; cdr3_length: 14; j_call: TRBJ2-1; d_call: NA; cdr3_nt: TGTGCCAGCTTCCCGGGGGAATCCTACAATGAGCAGTTCTTC; cdr3_aa: CASFPGESYNEQFF
clone_size: NA; v_call: TRBV5-1; cdr3_length: 13; j_call: TRBJ2-3; d_call: NA; cdr3_nt: TGCGCCAGCAGCTGGACTACAGGGGGGGCGCAGTATTTT; cdr3_aa: CASSWTTGGAQYF
clone_size: few; v_call: TRBV5-4; cdr3_length: 15; j_call: TRBJ2-3; d_call: NA; cdr3_nt: TGTGCCAGCAAAGGGGCGGGGAGCCGCACAGATACGCAGTATTTT; cdr3_aa: CASKGAGSRTDTQYF
clone_size: few; v_call: TRBV28; cdr3_length: 14; j_call: TRBJ2-6; d_call: NA; cdr3_nt: TGTGCCAGCAGTCCTACCTCTGGGGCCAACGTCCTGACTTTC; cdr3_aa: CASSPTSGANVLTF
clone_size: NA; v_call: TRBV5-1; cdr3_length: 15; j_call: TRBJ1-6; d_call: NA; cdr3_nt: TGCGCCAGCAGCTTCCAGGGAGAGGATAATTCACCCCTCCACTTT; cdr3_aa: CASSFQGEDNSPLHF
clone_size: few; v_call: TRBV19; cdr3_length: 14; j_call: TRBJ1-2; d_call: NA; cdr3_nt: TGTGCCAGTAGTTCTCATACAGGGATCTATGGCTACACCTTC; cdr3_aa: CASSSHTGIYGYTF
clone_size: few; v_call: TRBV7-6; cdr3_length: 15; j_call: TRBJ2-1; d_call: TRBD2; cdr3_nt: TGTGCCAGCAGCTTTGTGACTAGCGGGTTTAATGAGCAGTTCTTC; cdr3_aa: CASSFVTSGFNEQFF
clone_size: few; v_call: TRBV2; cdr3_length: 14; j_call: TRBJ2-5; d_call: TRBD1; cdr3_nt: TGTGCCAGCGCCGACCCGGACAGGCAAGAGACCCAGTACTTC; cdr3_aa: CASADPDRQETQYF
clone_size: NA; v_call: TRBV4-1; cdr3_length: 15; j_call: TRBJ2-7; d_call: TRBD2; cdr3_nt: TGCGCCAGCAGCCAACCTCTAGCGGGGCTCTACGAGCAGTACTTC; cdr3_aa: CASSQPLAGLYEQYF
clone_size: NA; v_call: TRBV28; cdr3_length: 14; j_call: TRBJ2-7; d_call: NA; cdr3_nt: TGTGCCAGCAGTCCCCCCCAGGGGTCCTACGAGCAGTACTTC; cdr3_aa: CASSPPQGSYEQYF
clone_size: few; v_call: TRBV29-1; cdr3_length: 10; j_call: TRBJ2-7; d_call: NA; cdr3_nt: TGCAGCGTGCGATCCTACGAGCAGTACTTC; cdr3_aa: CSVRSYEQYF
clone_size: NA; v_call: TRBV6-5; cdr3_length: 12; j_call: TRBJ1-1; d_call: NA; cdr3_nt: TGTGCCAGCAGTTACAGGGTGGGTATGGCTTTCTTT; cdr3_aa: CASSYRVGMAFF
clone_size: NA; v_call: TRBV9; cdr3_length: 13; j_call: TRBJ2-1; d_call: NA; cdr3_nt: TGTGCCAGCAGCGTAGGGGTCCTCCATGAGCAGTTCTTC; cdr3_aa: CASSVGVLHEQFF
clone_size: NA; v_call: TRBV4-1; cdr3_length: 16; j_call: TRBJ1-2; d_call: TRBD1; cdr3_nt: TGCGCCAGCAGCCAACCGGGACAGGGGGCCTACTATGGCTACACCTTC; cdr3_aa: CASSQPGQGAYYGYTF
clone_size: NA; v_call: TRBV28; cdr3_length: 15; j_call: TRBJ1-5; d_call: NA; cdr3_nt: TGTGCCAGCAGCCCGGGGGGGCTGGGAGGTCAGCCCCAGCATTTT; cdr3_aa: CASSPGGLGGQPQHF
clone_size: few; v_call: TRBV15; cdr3_length: 14; j_call: TRBJ2-7; d_call: NA; cdr3_nt: TGTGCCACCAAGTTCGCGGTTAGCTCCTACGAGCAGTACTTC; cdr3_aa: CATKFAVSSYEQYF
clone_size: NA; v_call: TRBV19; cdr3_length: 14; j_call: TRBJ2-2; d_call: NA; cdr3_nt: TGTGCCAGTAGTATTCAGCTGGGCACCGGGGAGCTGTTTTTT; cdr3_aa: CASSIQLGTGELFF
clone_size: NA; v_call: TRBV13; cdr3_length: 13; j_call: TRBJ2-7; d_call: NA; cdr3_nt: TGTGCCAGCAGCTTAGGCCTCTCCTACGAGCAGTACTTC; cdr3_aa: CASSLGLSYEQYF
clone_size: few; v_call: TRBV30; cdr3_length: 16; j_call: TRBJ1-2; d_call: NA; cdr3_nt: TGTGCCTGGACTCGACGTGGGGGGCCCCTCCACTATGGCTACACCTTC; cdr3_aa: CAWTRRGGPLHYGYTF
clone_size: few; v_call: TRBV2; cdr3_length: 13; j_call: TRBJ1-6; d_call: NA; cdr3_nt: TGTGCCAGTACCGGGGAAAATAATTCACCCCTCCACTTT; cdr3_aa: CASTGENNSPLHF
clone_size: NA; v_call: TRBV7-9; cdr3_length: 13; j_call: TRBJ1-1; d_call: NA; cdr3_nt: TGTGCCAGCAGCTTAGGGGCGGTGATTGAAGCTTTCTTT; cdr3_aa: CASSLGAVIEAFF
clone_size: few; v_call: TRBV10-3; cdr3_length: 12; j_call: TRBJ2-3; d_call: NA; cdr3_nt: TGTGCCACCGACTTCGGGGAAGATACGCAGTATTTT; cdr3_aa: CATDFGEDTQYF
clone_size: few; v_call: TRBV19; cdr3_length: 15; j_call: TRBJ2-7; d_call: TRBD1; cdr3_nt: TGTGCCAGTAGTAAGGACAGGGGAAGGACCTACGAGCAGTACTTC; cdr3_aa: CASSKDRGRTYEQYF
clone_size: few; v_call: TRBV28; cdr3_length: 14; j_call: TRBJ1-1; d_call: TRBD1; cdr3_nt: TGTGCCAGCAGTCGCTCGACAGGGGACACTGAAGCTTTCTTT; cdr3_aa: CASSRSTGDTEAFF
clone_size: NA; v_call: TRBV5-1; cdr3_length: 16; j_call: TRBJ2-5; d_call: TRBD2; cdr3_nt: TGCGCCAGCAGCTCGCTAGCGGGGGTACCCGGGGAGACCCAGTACTTC; cdr3_aa: CASSSLAGVPGETQYF
clone_size: NA; v_call: TRBV7-3; cdr3_length: 15; j_call: TRBJ2-7; d_call: NA; cdr3_nt: TGTGCCAGCAGCTTAAACCCAGGCCCCTCCTACGAGCAGTACTTC; cdr3_aa: CASSLNPGPSYEQYF
clone_size: few; v_call: TRBV5-4; cdr3_length: 14; j_call: TRBJ1-1; d_call: NA; cdr3_nt: TGTGCCAGCAGCGGGGGTTTCATGAACACTGAAGCTTTCTTT; cdr3_aa: CASSGGFMNTEAFF